This T cell receptor beta chain was documented in a study of post-analysis software for immune sequencing data. This clonotype was detected many times. The antigen is unknown. Broader study findings: For normalized Chao1 diversity, multiple sclerosis patients scored significantly lower than controls did. Several TRBV segments were more frequent in patients than controls; TRBV5-6, TRBV5-1 and TRBV20-1 belonged to this group.

CDR1 and CDR2 from the germline V gene are LGHDT and YNNKEL (reference sequence). The CDR3 sequence is 16 residues long. The trim removed 2 bases at V and 3 bases at J, leaving 10 bases unmatched. TCR beta libraries were prepared from cDNA with unique molecular identifiers. Each batch of about 0.95 to 10 million T cells produced some 450,000 cDNA molecules. TCRdb analysed the PCR reads with MiXCR anew, one entry per CDR3 protein. The profile shows approximately 150,000 distinct CDR3 sequences, 25% to 35% of them singletons. The source of this sequence is a girl between 10 and 17 years old with multiple sclerosis. The chain recombines TRBV3-1 with TRBJ2-7; 7 bases line up with TRBD1. The sample taken for sequencing was blood. The CDR3: CASSQSSGTERYEQYF. CDR3 coding DNA: TGTGCCAGCAGCCAAAGCTCCGGGACAGAGCGCTACGAGCAGTACTTC.